This passage covers 19 T cell receptor beta chains from one sample sequenced in a study of naive and memory T cell subsets. The SP2 primer and nested alpha and beta constant region primers amplified ligated cDNA in four rounds. TCRdb analysed the 5' RACE reads with MiXCR anew, one entry per CDR3 protein. The sample carries about 48,000 distinct CDR3 sequences, about 4.8% recorded once. An oligonucleotide containing a UMI was ligated to the 3' end of TCR cDNA. These receptors were collected from a female donor in good health.

The sample holds many counts of this clonotype. The chain has TRBV29-1 and TRBJ2-1, with D uncertain. This CDR3 has 14 amino acids. Germline V gene lookup returns CDR1 SQVTM and CDR2 ANQGSEA. V lost 4 bases and J 4 bases, leaving 14 bases between the germline ends. As DNA, the CDR3 is TGCAGCGTTGCGACCACCCGCCCGTACAATGAGCAGTTCTTC. It specifies CSVATTRPYNEQFF.

This clonotype was observed many times. The rearrangement joins TRBV28 to TRBJ2-3; D gene ambiguous. CDR3 length equals 12 residues. CDR1 is MDHEN, CDR2 SYDVKM, per germline. Trimming pared 5 bases from V and 2 bases from J, leaving 5 bases between. The CDR3 loop is CASSRNTDTQYF. The CDR3 nucleotides read TGTGCCAGCAGTAGGAACACAGATACGCAGTATTTT.

This clonotype showed up many times. The chain is built from TRBV12-3 or TRBV12-4 and TRBJ2-7; 7 nucleotides agree with TRBD2. The CDR3 covers 13 residues. J gave up 5 bases and V 6 bases, and 7 bases lay outside the gene matches. The CDR3: CASRQLGRNEQYF. The CDR3 DNA reads as TGTGCCAGCAGACAACTCGGGAGGAACGAGCAGTACTTC.

This clonotype was counted ten times or more. This rearrangement joins TRBV28 to TRBJ2-3; 10 nucleotides agree with TRBD2. V dropped 8 bases and J dropped 1; count of bases not matched to a gene: 3. Germline-derived CDR1 and CDR2 are MDHEN and SYDVKM. The length of the CDR3 is 14 residues. The CDR3 is CASGLAVGTDTQYF. In nucleotides, the CDR3 is TGTGCCAGCGGACTAGCGGTCGGCACAGATACGCAGTATTTT.

In its sample, this clonotype was seen a few times. V gene TRBV14 combines with J gene TRBJ2-5; D gene ambiguous. V shed 5 bases and J shed 7 bases, with 8 bases lying between them. CDR3 length: 11 amino acids. Germline CDR1 and CDR2: SGHDN and FVKESK. CDR3 in amino acids: CASSISGTQYF. For the CDR3, the DNA is TGTGCCAGCAGCATTTCCGGGACCCAGTACTTC.

This clonotype was found a few times. The gene calls are TRBV24-1 and TRBJ2-3, with 9 nucleotides matching TRBD1. Per the germline V gene, CDR1 is KGHDR and CDR2 is SFDVKD. After removal of 1 base from V and 3 bases from J, the junction contained 10 bases not matched to a gene. The CDR3 has 18 residues. The CDR3 sequence is CATSDFRDRVGWTDTQYF. The DNA for the CDR3 is TGTGCCACCAGTGATTTCCGGGACAGGGTTGGGTGGACAGATACGCAGTATTTT.

This clonotype has at least ten counts. J is TRBJ2-1 and V is TRBV12-3 or TRBV12-4, with 11 bases that match TRBD1. J gave up 7 bases and V 5 bases, and 4 bases lay outside the gene matches. The CDR3 is 14 amino acids. The CDR3 nucleotides read TGTGCCAGCAGTGGACAGGGGGCTGGTAATGAGCAGTTCTTC. Its protein product is CASSGQGAGNEQFF.

This clonotype showed up many times. J is TRBJ2-5 and V is TRBV5-5, with D maybe TRBD1 (5 bases). This CDR3 spans 14 amino acids. CDR1 SGHKS and CDR2 YYEKEE come from the germline V gene (reference sequence). V was pared by 2 bases and J by 1 base, with 9 bases between. This chain's CDR3 is CASSFWTPQETQYF. The CDR3 DNA reads as TGTGCCAGCAGCTTCTGGACACCCCAAGAGACCCAGTACTTC.

This clonotype was seen repeatedly, ten times or more. The chain links TRBV11-2 to TRBJ2-1; TRBD2 matches at 8 bases. The CDR3 has 13 amino acids. The germline gives CDR1 SGHAT, CDR2 FQNNGV. V gave up 2 bases and J gave up 8 bases; unmatched junction bases: 2. The CDR3 sequence is CASSLSGRYEQFF. The CDR3 DNA follows: TGTGCCAGCAGCTTAAGCGGGAGATATGAGCAGTTCTTC.

This clonotype was seen ten or more times. J is TRBJ1-1 and V is TRBV29-1; D might be TRBD1 (5 bases). There are 11 residues in the CDR3. V was shortened by 7 bases and J by 8 bases, with 14 bases between the two germline ends. The germline V gene encodes CDR1 SQVTM and CDR2 ANQGSEA. CDR3 in amino acids: CSAISGREAFF. Here the CDR3 DNA reads TGCAGCGCGATATCAGGGCGCGAAGCTTTCTTT.

The J gene is TRBJ1-1, the V gene TRBV28; D gene unclear. The CDR3 extends over 11 amino acids. Trimming took off 8 bases at V and 7 bases at J, with 11 bases between the two ends. Germline V gene lookup returns CDR1 MDHEN and CDR2 SYDVKM. CDR3 in DNA: TGTGCCAGCCGCGAAGGGTTTGAAGCTTTCTTT. Translated, it gives CASREGFEAFF.

This clonotype was seen ten or more times. The chain links TRBV4-3 to TRBJ2-5; weak D call: TRBD2 (5 bases). CDR3 size: 14 residues. Germline V gene data show CDR1 as LGHNA and CDR2 as YSLEER. V lost 3 bases and J lost 2, with 10 bases in between. CDR3 residues: CASSHSLAQETQYF. The CDR3 nucleotides read TGCGCCAGCAGCCACTCTCTAGCACAAGAGACCCAGTACTTC.

The sample holds many counts of this clonotype. The chain carries TRBV28 and TRBJ2-7; 8 bases align to TRBD2. CDR1 is MDHEN, CDR2 SYDVKM, per germline. The CDR3 totals 16 residues. The V and J ends lost 4 bases and 3 bases, in that order; junction bases with no gene match: 11. As DNA, the CDR3 is TGTGCCAGCAGTTATTTGGGCGGGAGGAGGGGCTACGAGCAGTACTTC. It translates to CASSYLGGRRGYEQYF.

This clonotype appeared many times. The gene calls are TRBV20-1 and TRBJ2-3; 10 bases agree with TRBD1. Germline CDR1 reads DFQATT; CDR2 reads SNEGSKA (reference sequence). The length of the CDR3 is 17 residues. Losses at the gene ends were 3 bases for V and 3 bases for J; bases not matched to a gene: 12. The CDR3 DNA follows: TGCAGTGCTAGCATATACCGGCCGGGACAGGGGACAGATACGCAGTATTTT. Amino acid sequence: CSASIYRPGQGTDTQYF.

This clonotype was detected many times. CDR3 sequence: CASKMDRAFTGELFF. For the CDR3, the DNA is TGTGCCAGCAAAATGGACAGGGCGTTTACCGGGGAGCTGTTTTTT. The gene calls are TRBV13 and TRBJ2-2; 8 nucleotides align to TRBD1. The CDR3 has 15 amino acids. CDR1 and CDR2 (germline): PRHDT, FYEKMQ (reference sequence). J was trimmed by 5 bases and V by 7 bases; bases with no gene match: 9.

This clonotype was found many times. The chain links TRBV6-5 to TRBJ2-1; D perhaps matches TRBD2 (6 bases). Trimming pared 6 bases from V and 10 bases from J, leaving 19 bases between. This CDR3 comprises 14 residues. Germline V CDR1 and CDR2: MNHEY, SVGAGI. The CDR3 DNA is TGTGCCAGCAGCCGACTAGTTGCCCCGGGGGAGCAGTTCTTC. This sequence encodes CASSRLVAPGEQFF.

This clonotype was seen repeatedly, ten times or more. This rearrangement joins TRBV28 to TRBJ2-4; D gene unclear. V lost 3 bases to trimming and J lost 7 bases, with 13 bases between them. Germline values: CDR1 MDHEN, CDR2 SYDVKM. The CDR3 covers 14 residues. DNA for the CDR3: TGTGCCAGCAGTTTTTATGTCCTACCCAACATTCAGTACTTC. It encodes CASSFYVLPNIQYF.

V usage is TRBV6-5 and J usage is TRBJ1-1; D ambiguous. Trimming stripped 1 base from V and 2 bases from J, with 8 bases between. The germline CDR1 and CDR2 sequences are MNHEY and SVGAGI. The CDR3 loop spans 14 amino acids. In DNA form, the CDR3 reads TGTGCCAGCAGTTACTTGGGCCCAAACACTGAAGCTTTCTTT. Protein: CASSYLGPNTEAFF.

This clonotype turned up a few times. The J gene is TRBJ2-5, the V gene TRBV19; D perhaps matches TRBD1 (6 bases). This CDR3 contains 14 residues. The germline gives CDR1 LNHDA, CDR2 SQIVND (reference sequence). V was cut by 2 bases and J by 1 base, with 8 bases left in between. CDR3 nucleotide sequence: TGTGCCAGTAGTATAAAAGGGGGCCAAGAGACCCAGTACTTC. It translates to CASSIKGGQETQYF.